These T cell receptor beta chains were read from a single sample in a study of beta chain features in type 1 diabetes. TCRdb's table, derived via immunoSEQ multiplex PCR, lists solely in-frame clones and lacks some. Found here are 350,000 to 450,000 clones, approximately 15% of them singletons; the top ten hold about 0.04%. Specimen: naive CD4+ T cells from blood. The source is a man aged 25-45 years in good health. The CDR3 runs from the conserved cysteine through the conserved F or W. The order of the fields is D gene, CDR3 length, J gene, V gene, clone size, CDR3 DNA, CDR3 protein. The D gene is left open where the match is weak. Some rows have no size entry. The others give once, few or many, or a class for an expanded clone.

TRBD2	15	TRBJ2-3	TRBV5-1	.	TGCGCCAGCAGCTTCCTAGCGGGGGGCACAGATACGCAGTATTTT	CASSFLAGGTDTQYF
.	15	TRBJ1-1	TRBV18	few	TGTGCCAGCTCACAGGGGTTCGGAGCCAACACTGAAGCTTTCTTT	CASSQGFGANTEAFF
.	14	TRBJ1-3	TRBV6-5	few	TGTGCCAGCAGCCCCGGATTCTCTGGAAACACCATATATTTT	CASSPGFSGNTIYF
TRBD2	14	TRBJ2-3	TRBV7-3	.	TGTGCCAGCAGCCAAAGCGGGGGCCCAGATACGCAGTATTTT	CASSQSGGPDTQYF
TRBD2	14	TRBJ2-2	TRBV2	few	TGTGCCAGCGTCGGACTAGCGGGGATCGGGGAGCTGTTTTTT	CASVGLAGIGELFF
.	15	TRBJ1-1	TRBV18	.	TGTGCCAGCTCACCGGCGGCAGCCATTGGCACTGAAGCTTTCTTT	CASSPAAAIGTEAFF
TRBD1	14	TRBJ1-6	TRBV19	.	TGTGCCAGTAGTAGAGGGACAGCGAATTCACCCCTCCACTTT	CASSRGTANSPLHF
.	15	TRBJ2-7	TRBV18	few	TGTGCCAGCTCACCAGGGTCTCCAGGGTGGGCCGAGCAGTACTTC	CASSPGSPGWAEQYF
.	11	TRBJ2-3	TRBV29-1	.	TGCAGCGTTGGAACCACAGATACGCAGTATTTT	CSVGTTDTQYF
.	12	TRBJ1-1	TRBV7-9	many	TGTGCCAGCAGCTTACCCCTCGGGGAAGCTTTCTTT	CASSLPLGEAFF
TRBD1	13	TRBJ1-2	TRBV19	.	TGTGCCAGTATTCGGACAGGGACAGGTGGCTACACCTTC	CASIRTGTGGYTF
.	14	TRBJ2-7	TRBV25-1	few	TGTGCCAGCAGTGCGCAGGGGAGGTCCTACGAGCAGTACTTC	CASSAQGRSYEQYF
.	12	TRBJ2-7	TRBV13	.	TGTGCCAGCAGCTTGCCGCCCTACGAGCAGTACTTC	CASSLPPYEQYF
.	16	TRBJ2-3	TRBV11-1	few	TGTGCCAGCACCCCAAGACCCAGCGCAAGCACAGATACGCAGTATTTT	CASTPRPSASTDTQYF
TRBD2	14	TRBJ2-4	TRBV7-2	.	TGTGCCAGCAGTCAAACCGCGGGGGTAAACATTCAGTACTTC	CASSQTAGVNIQYF
.	14	TRBJ1-1	TRBV7-9	.	TGTGCCAGCAGCCCGACAGGATCGAACACTGAAGCTTTCTTT	CASSPTGSNTEAFF
TRBD2	15	TRBJ2-5	TRBV6-6	few	TGTGCCAGCAGACCCCAGCGGGGGGGCTCGGAGACCCAGTACTTC	CASRPQRGGSETQYF
.	15	TRBJ2-3	TRBV5-4	few	TGTGCCAGCAGCTTGGCCGGGGCGGGGTCAGATACGCAGTATTTT	CASSLAGAGSDTQYF
.	12	TRBJ2-5	TRBV14	many	TGTGCCAGCAGCCAAGACCGAAATACCCAGTACTTC	CASSQDRNTQYF
TRBD2	17	TRBJ2-5	TRBV9	.	TGTGCCAGCAGCCCCCGCGCCGGGCTAGCGGGGCAAGAGACCCAGTACTTC	CASSPRAGLAGQETQYF
.	17	TRBJ2-1	TRBV9	.	TGTGCCAGCAGCGTGTTTAGTTCGTTGGGCACGGTCAATGAGCAGTTCTTC	CASSVFSSLGTVNEQFF
.	15	TRBJ1-5	TRBV5-6	few	TGTGCCAGCAGCCTGGGAGGATTTGGCAATCAGCCCCAGCATTTT	CASSLGGFGNQPQHF
.	15	TRBJ1-1	TRBV30	few	TGTGCCTGCCCCTATAAGGGGCGGGTCGGGACTGAAGCTTTCTTT	CACPYKGRVGTEAFF
TRBD2	14	TRBJ2-3	TRBV28	few	TGTGCCAGCAGCCAAGCGGGGGCCGCCGATACGCAGTATTTT	CASSQAGAADTQYF
.	13	TRBJ2-7	TRBV29-1	.	TGCAGCGTTGGGGGGCAGGGGCTAAACGAGCAGTACTTC	CSVGGQGLNEQYF
TRBD2	15	TRBJ2-3	TRBV6-5	.	TGTGCCAGCAGTTCCACTGGCCTAGCGGACTATACGCAGTATTTT	CASSSTGLADYTQYF
.	11	TRBJ2-3	TRBV2	.	TGTGCCAACGAAAAAGGGTATACGCAGTATTTT	CANEKGYTQYF
.	15	TRBJ2-2	TRBV10-2	.	TGCGCCAGCAGTGAGAATACCCGATCGTCCGGGGAGCTGTTTTTT	CASSENTRSSGELFF